Each of the 10 T cell receptor beta chains below was sequenced from the same sample in a study of blood T cell repertoires in COVID-19. Assay used: immunoSEQ multiplex PCR; TCRdb lists only in-frame clones, some missing. The repertoire holds approximately 130,000 clones, with 85% to 90% as singletons. Sequencing was performed on peripheral blood. Every receptor here comes from a man in his 70s with active or convalescent COVID-19.

The chain uses TRBV6-6 and TRBJ2-7; 7 bases are a match to TRBD2. In germline, CDR1 is MNHNY, CDR2 SVGAGI (reference sequence). The CDR3 contains 14 residues. V lost 7 bases to trimming and J lost 6 bases; unmatched junction nucleotides: 12. The CDR3 DNA is TGTGCCAGCATCCCGAGCGGGCTAGCGGCCGAGCAGTACTTC. Encoded protein: CASIPSGLAAEQYF.

This clone was seen a single time. The chain couples TRBV15 to TRBJ2-7; a possible D gene is TRBD1 (5 bases). The CDR3 totals 16 residues. Germline V gene sequence: CDR1 LNHNV, CDR2 YYDKDF (reference sequence). The V end was cut by 4 bases, the J end by 5 bases, with 21 bases between. The CDR3 DNA sequence: TGTGCCACCAGCACCATTGGGGCGAGAAATTCCCACGAGCAGTACTTC. Translated, it gives CATSTIGARNSHEQYF.

The rearrangement links TRBV2 to TRBJ2-1; TRBD2 might be the D (7 bases). CDR1 SNHLY and CDR2 FYNNEI come from the germline V gene. The V end was cut by 7 bases, the J end by 6 bases, with 10 bases between. CDR3 length: 12 residues. The CDR3 nucleotides read TGTGCCAGCAAGGGGGAGGGCAATGAGCAGTTCTTC. As protein: CASKGEGNEQFF.

The chain employs TRBV4-2 and TRBJ1-6; 7 bases line up with TRBD1. The CDR3 has 16 residues. Germline assignment: CDR1 LGHNA and CDR2 YNFKEQ. Trimming cost V 4 bases and J 8 bases; bases outside gene matches: 11. CDR3 sequence reads: CASSLTRDSSYSPLHF. The CDR3 coding sequence is TGTGCCAGCAGCCTAACCCGGGACAGCAGTTATTCACCCCTCCACTTT.

This chain links TRBV18 with TRBJ1-5; no clear D gene. V dropped 3 bases and J dropped 6 bases, with 15 bases sitting between them. The germline gives CDR1 KGHSH, CDR2 LQKENI. This CDR3 is built from 15 residues. The CDR3 spells CASSPAGVSGQPQHF. In nucleotides, the CDR3 is TGTGCCAGCTCACCCGCCGGGGTATCGGGTCAGCCCCAGCATTTT.

The chain links TRBV30 to TRBJ1-5; 7 bases map to TRBD1. The V and J ends lost 2 bases and 2 bases, in that order; junction bases with no gene match: 3. CDR3 size: 14 residues. Per the germline V gene, CDR1 is GTSNPN and CDR2 is SVGIG (reference sequence). CDR3 DNA: TGTGCCTGGAGTCGGCAGGGGGGCAATCAGCCCCAGCATTTT. This codes for CAWSRQGGNQPQHF.

The chain carries TRBV19 and TRBJ2-5; D not certain. Looked up from germline, CDR1 is LNHDA and CDR2 is SQIVND (reference sequence). The CDR3 is 14 residues long. V lost 3 bases, J lost 1 base, and 9 bases lay in between. CDR3 protein: CASSMGQAQETQYF. The CDR3 coding sequence is TGTGCCAGTAGTATGGGCCAGGCCCAAGAGACCCAGTACTTC.

The chain couples TRBV19 to TRBJ1-2; tentative D call: TRBD1 (5 bases). V was cut by 5 bases and J by 2 bases, with 15 bases left in between. CDR1 LNHDA and CDR2 SQIVND come from the germline V gene (reference sequence). CDR3 size: 15 residues. For the CDR3, the DNA is TGTGCCAGTAGTCCCGGCGCGGGGCACAACTATGGCTACACCTTC. Amino acid sequence: CASSPGAGHNYGYTF.

V gene TRBV7-3 combines with J gene TRBJ2-5; possibly TRBD1 for D (5 bases). V gave up 3 bases and J gave up 4 bases, with 9 bases separating them. CDR3 length: 13 amino acids. Germline loops: CDR1 SGHTA, CDR2 FQGTGA. The CDR3 loop reads CASSFRQSETQYF. In DNA, the CDR3 is TGTGCCAGCAGCTTCCGACAGTCAGAGACCCAGTACTTC.

The chain is built from TRBV24-1 and TRBJ2-1, with 9 positions matching TRBD2. The germline CDR1 and CDR2 sequences are KGHDR and SFDVKD. The CDR3 loop spans 11 amino acids. V trimming: 9 bases; J trimming: 8 bases; junction bases outside the gene matches: 1. DNA of the CDR3: TGTGCCACCGGGACTAGCTATGAGCAGTTCTTC. Translated, it gives CATGTSYEQFF.